The source of this TCR beta chain is a study of blood T cell repertoires in COVID-19. For the study at large: The analysed material was cDNA or gDNA that came from T cells, B-cell-depleted T cells, or PBMCs.

The CDR3 is made up of 18 amino acids. Germline lookup yields CDR1 SGHRS and CDR2 YFSETQ. V lost 2 bases and J 0 bases, leaving 15 bases between the germline ends. Assay: immunoSEQ multiplex PCR; the TCRdb copy retains only in-frame clones and omits some. The sample contains approximately 170,000 clones, 84% of which appear only once. In assigning cohorts, the study relied on participant-reported clinical history. Recovery among Cohort 3 donors was established by two negative PCRs, clearance, or symptom resolution. The J gene is TRBJ2-6, the V gene TRBV5-1; D remains ambiguous. The material sequenced was PBMCs or T cells enriched from blood (not recorded which). This clonotype originated in a woman aged 50 to 60 who had recovered from COVID-19. The CDR3 DNA follows: TGCGCCAGCAGCTTTTCGTCCGACCGGAGCTCTGGGGCCAACGTCCTGACTTTC. It yields the protein CASSFSSDRSSGANVLTF.